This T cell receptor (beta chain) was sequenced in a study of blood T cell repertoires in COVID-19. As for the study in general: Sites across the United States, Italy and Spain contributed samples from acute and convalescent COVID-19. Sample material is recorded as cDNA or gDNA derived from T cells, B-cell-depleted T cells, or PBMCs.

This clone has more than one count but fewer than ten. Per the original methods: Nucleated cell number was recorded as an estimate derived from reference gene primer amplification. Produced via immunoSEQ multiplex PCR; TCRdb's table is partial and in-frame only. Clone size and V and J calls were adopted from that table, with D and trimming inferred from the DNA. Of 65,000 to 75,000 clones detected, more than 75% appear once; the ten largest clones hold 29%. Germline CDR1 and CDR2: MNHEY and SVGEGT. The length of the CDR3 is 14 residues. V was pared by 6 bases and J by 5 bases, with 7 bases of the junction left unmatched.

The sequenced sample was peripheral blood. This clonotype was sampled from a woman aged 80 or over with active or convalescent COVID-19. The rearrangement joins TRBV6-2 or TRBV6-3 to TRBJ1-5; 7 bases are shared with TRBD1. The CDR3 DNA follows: TGTGCCAGCAGCCCCTACAGGGGAGATCAGCCCCAGCATTTT. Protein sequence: CASSPYRGDQPQHF.